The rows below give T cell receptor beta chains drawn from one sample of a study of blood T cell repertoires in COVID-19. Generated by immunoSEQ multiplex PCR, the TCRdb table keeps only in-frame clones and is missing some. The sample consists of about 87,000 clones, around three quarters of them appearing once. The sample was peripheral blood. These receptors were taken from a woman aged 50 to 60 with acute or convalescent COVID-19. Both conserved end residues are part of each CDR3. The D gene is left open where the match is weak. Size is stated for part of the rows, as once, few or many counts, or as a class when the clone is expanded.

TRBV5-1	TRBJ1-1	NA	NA	TGCGCCAGCAGCCCGGGGATGATGGCTGAAGCTTTCTTT	CASSPGMMAEAFF
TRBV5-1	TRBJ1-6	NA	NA	TGCGCCAGCAGCCCGGGTAGCGGTAATAATTCACCCCTCCACTTT	CASSPGSGNNSPLHF
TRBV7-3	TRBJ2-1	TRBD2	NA	TGTGCCAGCAGCTCCGGGGGGGAGCCCTACAATGAGCAGTTCTTC	CASSSGGEPYNEQFF
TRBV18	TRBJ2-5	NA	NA	TGTGCCAGCTCACCACTCCTGAGAGGACAAGAGACCCAGTACTTC	CASSPLLRGQETQYF
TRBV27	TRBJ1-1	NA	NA	TGTGCCAGCAGTTTGACAACACTGAACACTGAAGCTTTCTTT	CASSLTTLNTEAFF
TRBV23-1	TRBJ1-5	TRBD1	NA	TGCGCCAGCAGCGGACAGGGGCGGCTTCAGCCCCAGCATTTT	CASSGQGRLQPQHF
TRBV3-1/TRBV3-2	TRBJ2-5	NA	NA	TGTGCCAGCAGCCGTCACGGGATCCAAGAGACCCAGTACTTC	CASSRHGIQETQYF
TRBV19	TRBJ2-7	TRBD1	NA	TGTGCCAGTAGTATATTGGGACAGGGGTCGTACGAGCAGTACTTC	CASSILGQGSYEQYF
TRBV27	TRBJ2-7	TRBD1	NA	TGTGCCAGCAGTTTGGGACAGGACTACGAGCAGTACTTC	CASSLGQDYEQYF
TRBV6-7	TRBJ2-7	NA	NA	TGTGCCAGCAGTTACTCGCCCAGAACCTACGAGCAGTACTTC	CASSYSPRTYEQYF
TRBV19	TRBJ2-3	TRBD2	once	TGTGCCAGTAGTCCGGATAGCGGGGGGGCCGAAGATACGCAGTATTTT	CASSPDSGGAEDTQYF
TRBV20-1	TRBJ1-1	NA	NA	TGCCAAACAGGGCCCGGCACTGAAGCTTTCTTT	CQTGPGTEAFF
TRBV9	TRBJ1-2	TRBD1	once	TGTGCCAGCAGGGGGGACAGGGATGGCTACACCTTC	CASRGDRDGYTF
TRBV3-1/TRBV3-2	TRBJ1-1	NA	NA	TGTGCCAGCAGCCAAGTACGGTCCCGCAGGGCACAGGGTGGTAAAGCTTTCTTT	CASSQVRSRRAQGGKAFF
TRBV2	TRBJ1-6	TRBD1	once	TGTGCCAGTAGAGGGACAGGGGTGGGAAATTCACCCCTCCACTTT	CASRGTGVGNSPLHF
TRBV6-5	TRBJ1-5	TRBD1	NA	TGTGCCAGCAGGCCACAGGGGCTCAATCAGCCCCAGCATTTT	CASRPQGLNQPQHF
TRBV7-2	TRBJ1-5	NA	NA	TGTGCCAGCAGCGTACAGGGTTCTGACAATCAGCCCCAGCATTTT	CASSVQGSDNQPQHF
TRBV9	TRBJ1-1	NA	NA	TGTGCCAGCAGCGTAGCCCCCGACAGGTCAACGAGTGAAGCTTTCTTT	CASSVAPDRSTSEAFF
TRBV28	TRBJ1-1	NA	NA	TGTGCCAGCAGTTTAGGGAGGGAGGGTGAAGCTTTCTTT	CASSLGREGEAFF
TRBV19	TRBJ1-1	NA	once	TGTGCCCTCCGGGTGAACACTGAAGCTTTCTTT	CALRVNTEAFF
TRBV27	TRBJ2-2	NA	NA	TGTGCCAGCAGCGGGTGGCGCGGGGAGCTGTTTTTT	CASSGWRGELFF
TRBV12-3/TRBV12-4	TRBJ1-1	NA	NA	TGTGCCAGCAGTTTACAACAGAACACTGAAGCTTTCTTT	CASSLQQNTEAFF
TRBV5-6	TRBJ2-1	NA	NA	TGTGCCAGCTCCCGACTGGAAACCTCCTACAATGAGCAGTTCTTC	CASSRLETSYNEQFF
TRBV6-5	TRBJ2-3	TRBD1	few	TGTGCCAGCAATAAACAGGGGAGCACAGATACGCAGTATTTT	CASNKQGSTDTQYF
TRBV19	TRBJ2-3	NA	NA	TGTGCCAGTAGGGCTTCAGGGGAGGATACGCAGTATTTT	CASRASGEDTQYF
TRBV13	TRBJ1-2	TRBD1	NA	TGTGCCAGCAGGCCCACAGGGGGCGACCCTGGCTACACCTTC	CASRPTGGDPGYTF
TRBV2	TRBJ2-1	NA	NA	TGTGCCAGCACCGGCTACAATGAGCAGTTCTTC	CASTGYNEQFF
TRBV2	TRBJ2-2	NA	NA	TGTGCCAGCAGTGTAACCGGGCCTAGCAGGACCGGGGAGCTGTTTTTT	CASSVTGPSRTGELFF
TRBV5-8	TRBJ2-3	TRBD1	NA	TGTGCCAGCAGCCCCTTTGGACAGGGAAGCACAGATACGCAGTATTTT	CASSPFGQGSTDTQYF
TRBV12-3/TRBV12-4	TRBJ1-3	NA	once	TGTGCCAGCACCCTGCGTTTGGTAAACACCATATATTTT	CASTLRLVNTIYF
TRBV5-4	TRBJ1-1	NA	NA	TGTGCCACCTCAGGAGGGGCGAACACTGAAGCTTTCTTT	CATSGGANTEAFF
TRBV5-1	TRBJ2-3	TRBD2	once	TGCGCCAGCAGTAGCGGGGGTGGAGATACGCAGTATTTT	CASSSGGGDTQYF
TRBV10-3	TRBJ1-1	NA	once	TGTGCCATCAGCACACAGGCGAACACTGAAGCTTTCTTT	CAISTQANTEAFF
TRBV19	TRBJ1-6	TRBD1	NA	TGTGCCAGTGGGGGACAGGGCGTCTCTTCACCCCTCCACTTT	CASGGQGVSSPLHF
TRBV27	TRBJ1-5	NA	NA	TGTGCCAGCAGTGCACCGGGTCTTAATCAGCCCCAGCATTTT	CASSAPGLNQPQHF
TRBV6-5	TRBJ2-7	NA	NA	TGTGCCAGCAGTCACTCCGGGGGAGGCGAGCAGTACTTC	CASSHSGGGEQYF
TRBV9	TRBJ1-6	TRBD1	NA	TGTGCCAGCACTCGAATGGCCCGGACAGGGAATTCACCCCTCCACTTT	CASTRMARTGNSPLHF
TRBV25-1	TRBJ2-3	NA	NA	TGTGCCAGCAGTGGTAACAGGGATTTCACAGATACGCAGTATTTT	CASSGNRDFTDTQYF
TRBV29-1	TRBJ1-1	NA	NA	TGCAGCGTTGAAAAAACGGGGGGACTGAACACTGAAGCTTTCTTT	CSVEKTGGLNTEAFF
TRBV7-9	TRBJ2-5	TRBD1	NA	TGTGCCAGCAGCTTAAGTCGGACAGGGAGAGAGACCCAGTACTTC	CASSLSRTGRETQYF
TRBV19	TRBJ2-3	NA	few	TGTGCCAGTATGTTCCGGGGGAGAGATACGCAGTATTTT	CASMFRGRDTQYF
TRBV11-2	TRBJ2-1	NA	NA	TGTGCCAGCAGCTTTTACACGAACAATGAGCAGTTCTTC	CASSFYTNNEQFF
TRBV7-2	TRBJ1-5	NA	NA	TGTGCCAGCAGCTTCAGGGTTGGGCTCAATCAGCCCCAGCATTTT	CASSFRVGLNQPQHF
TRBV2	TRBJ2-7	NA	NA	TGTGCCAGCAGTGAAGTTGGCAGGGTGGAAGACGAGCAGTACTTC	CASSEVGRVEDEQYF
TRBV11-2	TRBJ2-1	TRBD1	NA	TGTGCCAGCAGCCAAACAGGGGGTAGGAATGAGCAGTTCTTC	CASSQTGGRNEQFF
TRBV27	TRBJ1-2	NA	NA	TGTGCCAGCAGTTTGGTTGGGGGGGGTGGGGTAACTAACTATGGCTACACCTTC	CASSLVGGGGVTNYGYTF
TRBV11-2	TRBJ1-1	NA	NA	TGTGCCAGCAGTCCCCAAGGGGGTGGTACTGAAGCTTTCTTT	CASSPQGGGTEAFF
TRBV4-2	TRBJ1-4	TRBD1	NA	TGTGCCAGCAGCCAAGAAGGCAGGACAGGGGGCGAGGGGGTAAGTGAAAAACTGTTTTTT	CASSQEGRTGGEGVSEKLFF
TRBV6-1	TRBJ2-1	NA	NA	TGTGCCAGCAGTGAATTAGGGACTTTCTCCTACAATGAGCAGTTCTTC	CASSELGTFSYNEQFF
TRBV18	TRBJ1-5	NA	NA	TGTGCCAGCTCGCCGGGTGGGTCGGGCAATCAGCCCCAGCATTTT	CASSPGGSGNQPQHF
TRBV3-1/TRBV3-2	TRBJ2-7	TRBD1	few	TGTGCCAGCAGCCATTTGACAGGGGTTTACGAGCAGTACTTC	CASSHLTGVYEQYF
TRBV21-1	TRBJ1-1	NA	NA	TGTGCCAGCAGCCTCCGGTGGGCAACCGAAGTCGTCACTGAAGCTTTCTTT	CASSLRWATEVVTEAFF
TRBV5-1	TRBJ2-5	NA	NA	TGCGCCAGCAGCCTTGGACGGGGGAACCAAGAGACCCAGTACTTC	CASSLGRGNQETQYF